This T cell receptor (beta chain) was recovered during a study of blood T cell repertoires in COVID-19 (TCRdb year 2020). For context, the study as a whole: Samples from collaborators originated in the United States, Italy and Spain and spanned both the acute and convalescent phases of COVID-19. The material from the prospective study consisted of cDNA or gDNA derived from T cells, B-cell-depleted T cells, or PBMCs. Samples were obtained from the ongoing ImmuneRACE study (first 160 participants) and from some 1,200 subjects provided by 6 global collaborators. A de-identified subject ID, COVID-19 status, age in years and sex were almost always included in the sample metadata. HLA class I and class II types, where available, came from metadata supplied by the sample provider rather than from assay-based typing. Subjects who had been exposed to COVID-19, were actively infected with it, or had recovered from it provided the deeply sampled blood TCRbeta repertoires that made up the dataset. The repertoires were released in a freely available public database intended as a resource for research on the immune response to SARS-CoV-2. The investigation overall reported the following: The amount of clinical and demographic metadata varied by source and participant and was provided uncurated.

This clone was counted once. The antigen it binds to is not known. The sample holds no much larger clone one base away, and base qualities are not on file. TCRbeta CDR3 regions were amplified from genomic DNA by means of the immunoSEQ Assay, a bias-controlled multiplex PCR. On the study's bioinformatics: Within the assay, amplification of reference gene primers was used to estimate how many nucleated cells each sample contained. Sequence reads were collapsed and filtered to measure the absolute abundance of every unique TCRbeta CDR3 rearrangement. For each sample, productive Simpson clonality was calculated as the square root of Simpson's diversity index across productive rearrangements. Entries here come from immuneACCESS through TCRdb and include only in-frame sequences with V and J called. Some clones fail to appear in such tables; in the studies checked, an unresolved V gene covers under half of the shortfall, and the cause of the remainder is unknown. The V and J calls and clone size come from that table; D and trimming were worked out from the DNA. A total of around 150,000 clones appear in this sample, about 85% of them only once. Jointly, the top ten make up about 3.3% of the sample.

For CDR1 and CDR2, the germline V gene (reference sequence) lists SGHNT and YYREEE. The CDR3 has 15 amino acids, counting the end cysteine and phenylalanine. The retained sequence is limited to the CDR3, 45 bases, with the frame set at the first base. Trimming takes 4 bases off V and 2 bases off J; junction bases not matched to a gene: 6. Collaborating institutions collected whole blood in K2EDTA tubes following their own protocols. For TCRbeta analysis, collaborator samples were shipped as frozen whole blood, as isolated PBMCs, or as DNA extracted from either sample type. The sequence joins TRBV5-4 to TRBJ1-2; 9 nucleotides in the junction match TRBD1. The clonotype comes from a human donor with acute or convalescent COVID-19. The donor label of this sample is uncertain. Material: peripheral blood. The CDR3 corresponds to CASSTRTGANYGYTF. DNA sequence: TGTGCCAGCAGCACTCGGACAGGGGCCAACTATGGCTACACCTTC.